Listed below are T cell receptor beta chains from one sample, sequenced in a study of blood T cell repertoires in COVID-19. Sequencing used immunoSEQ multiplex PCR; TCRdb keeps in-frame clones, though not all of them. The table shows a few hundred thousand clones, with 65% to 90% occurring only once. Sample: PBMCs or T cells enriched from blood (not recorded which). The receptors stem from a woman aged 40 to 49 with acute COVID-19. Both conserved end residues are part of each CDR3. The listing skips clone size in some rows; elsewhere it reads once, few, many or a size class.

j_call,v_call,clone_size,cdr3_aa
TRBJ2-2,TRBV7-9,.,CANHITGKNTGELFF
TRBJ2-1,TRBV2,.,CASQRGSYNEQFF
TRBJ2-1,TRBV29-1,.,CSAGTSLYNEQFF
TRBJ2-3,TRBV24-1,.,CATSDFPLGGTQYF
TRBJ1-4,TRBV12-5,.,CASGLAGGGGREKLFF
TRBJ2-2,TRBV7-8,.,CASRPGTGNTGELFF
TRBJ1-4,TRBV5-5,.,CASSPPHGQVEKLFF
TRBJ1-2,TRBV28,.,CASGTGMGYGYTF
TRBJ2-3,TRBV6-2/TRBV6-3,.,CASSRDSTDTQYF
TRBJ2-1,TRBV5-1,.,CASSPGGLAGSNEQFF
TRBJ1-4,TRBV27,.,CASSLSFGQLGTTNEKLFF
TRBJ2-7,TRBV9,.,CASSVGDWTSGNEQYF
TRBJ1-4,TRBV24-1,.,CATSDSGTGSNEKLFF
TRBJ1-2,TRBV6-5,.,CASSLLDRGSYTF
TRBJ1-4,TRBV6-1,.,CASSEPGTGNFF
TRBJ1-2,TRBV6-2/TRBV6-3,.,CASSYADRGRYGYTF
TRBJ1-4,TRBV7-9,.,CASSFIAGVAEKLFF
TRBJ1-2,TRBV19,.,CARYTRPQGRNYGYTF
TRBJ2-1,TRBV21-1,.,CASSNIFSFLASGAYNEQFF
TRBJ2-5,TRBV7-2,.,CASSLRWAGTQKTQYF
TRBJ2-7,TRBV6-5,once,CASSYVSSYEQYF
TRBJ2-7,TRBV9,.,CASRPLAGGFSYEQYF
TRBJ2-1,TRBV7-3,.,CASSLTSGRATEQFF
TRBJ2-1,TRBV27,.,CASSPYLGGGAVNEQFF
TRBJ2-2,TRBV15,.,CATSRVMGQPNTGELFF
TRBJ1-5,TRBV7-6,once,CASSFPGANQPQHF
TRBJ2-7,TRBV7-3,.,CASSWSGGYEQYF
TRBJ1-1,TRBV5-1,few,CASSPLEGNTEAFF
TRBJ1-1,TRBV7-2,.,CASNWVRQSHTEAFF
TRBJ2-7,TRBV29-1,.,CSVGTGSYEQYF